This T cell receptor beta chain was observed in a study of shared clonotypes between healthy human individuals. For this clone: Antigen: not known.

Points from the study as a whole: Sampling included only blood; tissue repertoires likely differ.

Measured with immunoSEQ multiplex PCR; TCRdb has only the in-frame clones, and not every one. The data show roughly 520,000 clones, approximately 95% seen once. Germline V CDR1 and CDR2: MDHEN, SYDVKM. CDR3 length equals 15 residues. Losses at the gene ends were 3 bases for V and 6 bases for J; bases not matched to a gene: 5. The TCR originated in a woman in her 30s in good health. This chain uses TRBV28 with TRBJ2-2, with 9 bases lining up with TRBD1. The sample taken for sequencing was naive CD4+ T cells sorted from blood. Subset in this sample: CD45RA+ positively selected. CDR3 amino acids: CASSFRDRVSGELFF. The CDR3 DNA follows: TGTGCCAGCAGTTTTAGGGACAGGGTATCCGGGGAGCTGTTTTTT.